This TCR beta chain was profiled in a study of T cell changes during pregnancy in multiple sclerosis. This clone occurred once. The repertoire was sequenced with immunoSEQ multiplex PCR; TCRdb's copy has only in-frame clones and lacks some. The sample has roughly 42,000 clones, 88% seen once. Losses at the gene ends were 5 bases for V and 2 bases for J; bases not matched to a gene: 6. The CDR3 has 14 residues. CDR1 and CDR2 (germline): LNHDA, SQIVND (reference sequence). J is TRBJ2-7 and V is TRBV19, with TRBD1 matching 7 bases. The receptor was isolated from a female donor with multiple sclerosis, enrolled in a pregnancy study. The specimen comprised CD4+ T cells from peripheral blood mononuclear cells, sampled in the second trimester of pregnancy. In DNA form, the CDR3 reads TGTGCCAGTAGTCCCCGGACAGGTCCCTACGAGCAGTACTTC. This translates into CASSPRTGPYEQYF.